The rows below give T cell receptor beta chains drawn from one sample of a study of blood T cell repertoires in COVID-19. Only in-frame clones appear in the TCRdb table, and some are missing; sequencing was by immunoSEQ multiplex PCR. The repertoire holds around 170,000 clones, 80% seen once, with around 7% in the top ten. Sequenced input: peripheral blood. The receptors were gathered from a man between 65 and 85 years old with active or convalescent COVID-19. The CDR3 runs from the conserved cysteine through the conserved F or W. A D gene is named only where the DNA matches it firmly. Clone size is shown for a subset of rows, as once, few, many or a class of expanded clone.

clone_size: .; j_call: TRBJ1-2; d_call: .; v_call: TRBV5-4; cdr3_nt: TGTGCCAGCAGCATTCCCGCACAGGGCCCGCATGGCTACACCTTC; cdr3_aa: CASSIPAQGPHGYTF
clone_size: .; j_call: TRBJ1-1; d_call: .; v_call: TRBV7-9; cdr3_nt: TGTGCCAGCAGACAAATAGCGAACACTGAAGCTTTCTTT; cdr3_aa: CASRQIANTEAFF
clone_size: .; j_call: TRBJ2-1; d_call: TRBD2; v_call: TRBV10-3; cdr3_nt: TGTGCCATCAGTGGGACTAGCGGCTTATCCTACAATGAGCAGTTCTTC; cdr3_aa: CAISGTSGLSYNEQFF
clone_size: .; j_call: TRBJ1-6; d_call: .; v_call: TRBV3-1/TRBV3-2; cdr3_nt: TGTGCCAGCAGCCAAGATCGGCAGGGCGCAAATTCACCCCTCCACTTT; cdr3_aa: CASSQDRQGANSPLHF
clone_size: .; j_call: TRBJ2-7; d_call: .; v_call: TRBV4-2; cdr3_nt: TGTGCCAGCAGCCAAGCCGGTGGTTTAAGCGACGAGCAGTACTTC; cdr3_aa: CASSQAGGLSDEQYF
clone_size: .; j_call: TRBJ1-3; d_call: .; v_call: TRBV11-3; cdr3_nt: TGTGCCAGCAGCTCCTCGGAGGGAAACACCATATATTTT; cdr3_aa: CASSSSEGNTIYF
clone_size: .; j_call: TRBJ2-1; d_call: TRBD2; v_call: TRBV18; cdr3_nt: TGTGCCAGCTCCGCTTCTCCCCGGGGGGGCCGAGACGAGCAGTTCTTC; cdr3_aa: CASSASPRGGRDEQFF
clone_size: .; j_call: TRBJ2-5; d_call: .; v_call: TRBV5-1; cdr3_nt: TGCGCCAGCAGCCAGTCCCCCTCGGAGGGAGAGACCCAGTACTTC; cdr3_aa: CASSQSPSEGETQYF
clone_size: .; j_call: TRBJ2-3; d_call: TRBD2; v_call: TRBV4-2; cdr3_nt: TGTGCCAGCAGCCAAGAGGGAAACGGGGGGGATACGCAGTATTTT; cdr3_aa: CASSQEGNGGDTQYF
clone_size: .; j_call: TRBJ1-4; d_call: TRBD1; v_call: TRBV11-2; cdr3_nt: TGTGCCAGCAGCGACGGGACAGGGGCTAATGAAAAACTGTTTTTT; cdr3_aa: CASSDGTGANEKLFF
clone_size: once; j_call: TRBJ1-3; d_call: .; v_call: TRBV7-9; cdr3_nt: TGTGCCAGTACATCCTCTGGAAACACCATATATTTT; cdr3_aa: CASTSSGNTIYF
clone_size: .; j_call: TRBJ2-3; d_call: .; v_call: TRBV10-3; cdr3_nt: TGTGCCGGGGGGACAGACCTCTTAGATACGCAGTATTTT; cdr3_aa: CAGGTDLLDTQYF
clone_size: .; j_call: TRBJ2-1; d_call: TRBD2; v_call: TRBV15; cdr3_nt: TGTGCCACCAGCGGCCTAGCGGGGGGGAATGAGCAGTTCTTC; cdr3_aa: CATSGLAGGNEQFF
clone_size: .; j_call: TRBJ2-1; d_call: TRBD2; v_call: TRBV9; cdr3_nt: TGTGCCAGCAGCGTATTACTAGCGGGTTACAATGAGCAGTTCTTC; cdr3_aa: CASSVLLAGYNEQFF
clone_size: .; j_call: TRBJ1-6; d_call: .; v_call: TRBV3-1/TRBV3-2; cdr3_nt: TGTGCCAGCCGCACAGGATACAATTCACCCCTCCACTTT; cdr3_aa: CASRTGYNSPLHF
clone_size: .; j_call: TRBJ2-2; d_call: TRBD2; v_call: TRBV19; cdr3_nt: TGTGCCAGTAGTCCTAGCGGGGGCCACACCGGGGAGCTGTTTTTT; cdr3_aa: CASSPSGGHTGELFF
clone_size: .; j_call: TRBJ1-5; d_call: .; v_call: TRBV20-1; cdr3_nt: TGCAGTGCTAGTCCCCCGGGGGGGTTGGGTCAGCCCCAGCATTTT; cdr3_aa: CSASPPGGLGQPQHF
clone_size: few; j_call: TRBJ1-4; d_call: TRBD1; v_call: TRBV4-3; cdr3_nt: TGCGCCAGCAGCCAAGCCCCTCACAGGGGCGACGATGAAAAACTGTTTTTT; cdr3_aa: CASSQAPHRGDDEKLFF
clone_size: few; j_call: TRBJ1-2; d_call: TRBD1; v_call: TRBV6-2/TRBV6-3; cdr3_nt: TGTGCCAGCAGTTACGGGGGACAGCCCAACTATGGCTACACCTTC; cdr3_aa: CASSYGGQPNYGYTF
clone_size: few; j_call: TRBJ2-1; d_call: .; v_call: TRBV6-2/TRBV6-3; cdr3_nt: TGTGCCAGCAGCCGAACCGGGACTGGGCAGGATTGGGAGCAGTTCTTC; cdr3_aa: CASSRTGTGQDWEQFF
clone_size: .; j_call: TRBJ2-4; d_call: TRBD2; v_call: TRBV12-5; cdr3_nt: TGTGCTAGTGGTTCCGGACAGGTTTCTAGCGGGGGACTAGCCAAAAACATTCAGTACTTC; cdr3_aa: CASGSGQVSSGGLAKNIQYF
clone_size: .; j_call: TRBJ1-2; d_call: TRBD1; v_call: TRBV6-5; cdr3_nt: TGTGCCAGCAGCGCCCGACAGGGGGCATATGGCTACACCTTC; cdr3_aa: CASSARQGAYGYTF
clone_size: .; j_call: TRBJ2-3; d_call: TRBD2; v_call: TRBV30; cdr3_nt: TGTGCCTGGGTCCCTAGCGGGGGAGGTACGCAGTATTTT; cdr3_aa: CAWVPSGGGTQYF
clone_size: .; j_call: TRBJ1-1; d_call: .; v_call: TRBV19; cdr3_nt: TGTGCCAGTAGCAAACAAGGGGGTATATTGGCTGAAGCTTTCTTT; cdr3_aa: CASSKQGGILAEAFF
clone_size: .; j_call: TRBJ2-1; d_call: .; v_call: TRBV5-1; cdr3_nt: TGCGCCAGCATGGCCCAGGGGTACAATGAGCAGTTCTTC; cdr3_aa: CASMAQGYNEQFF
clone_size: .; j_call: TRBJ1-1; d_call: .; v_call: TRBV7-3; cdr3_nt: TGTGCCAGCAGCTTAAACAGGGACACTGAAGCTTTCTTT; cdr3_aa: CASSLNRDTEAFF
clone_size: .; j_call: TRBJ1-4; d_call: .; v_call: TRBV5-4; cdr3_nt: TGTGCCAGCAGCTTGGGTAGTCCCAATGAAAAACTGTTTTTT; cdr3_aa: CASSLGSPNEKLFF
clone_size: .; j_call: TRBJ2-7; d_call: TRBD2; v_call: TRBV7-6; cdr3_nt: TGTGCCAGCAGTTTTGCTAGCGGGGGTACGGTTGACGAGCAGTACTTC; cdr3_aa: CASSFASGGTVDEQYF
clone_size: .; j_call: TRBJ1-1; d_call: .; v_call: TRBV5-1; cdr3_nt: TGCGCCAGCAGCTTGGGGGCTGCCACTGAAGCTTTCTTT; cdr3_aa: CASSLGAATEAFF
clone_size: .; j_call: TRBJ1-3; d_call: .; v_call: TRBV3-1/TRBV3-2; cdr3_nt: TGTGCCAGCAGCCAAGAGTGGGCGAACACCATATATTTT; cdr3_aa: CASSQEWANTIYF
clone_size: few; j_call: TRBJ2-1; d_call: TRBD2; v_call: TRBV5-4; cdr3_nt: TGTGCCAGCAACGAAGGACTAGCGGGCTACAATGAGCAGTTCTTC; cdr3_aa: CASNEGLAGYNEQFF
clone_size: .; j_call: TRBJ2-5; d_call: TRBD2; v_call: TRBV5-1; cdr3_nt: TGCGCCAGCAGCTTGAAAGCTAGCGGGGGCGCCGAAGAGACCCAGTACTTC; cdr3_aa: CASSLKASGGAEETQYF
clone_size: .; j_call: TRBJ1-5; d_call: .; v_call: TRBV6-2/TRBV6-3; cdr3_nt: TGTGCCAGCAGTTACTCGGGTGAGGGTTTCAATCAGCCCCAGCATTTT; cdr3_aa: CASSYSGEGFNQPQHF
clone_size: .; j_call: TRBJ2-7; d_call: TRBD1; v_call: TRBV7-2; cdr3_nt: TGTGCCAGCAGCCCCTACCCCGACAGGGGCGACGAGCAGTACTTC; cdr3_aa: CASSPYPDRGDEQYF
clone_size: once; j_call: TRBJ1-1; d_call: TRBD1; v_call: TRBV5-4; cdr3_nt: TGTGCCAGCGGAAACCGGGACAGGGGTTTTCGGAGGGACACTGAAGCTTTCTTT; cdr3_aa: CASGNRDRGFRRDTEAFF
clone_size: .; j_call: TRBJ2-5; d_call: .; v_call: TRBV6-2/TRBV6-3; cdr3_nt: TGTGCCAGCAGTCACGGGGGAGGCCAAGAGACCCAGTACTTC; cdr3_aa: CASSHGGGQETQYF
clone_size: .; j_call: TRBJ2-2; d_call: TRBD2; v_call: TRBV6-5; cdr3_nt: TGTGCCAGCAGTTCCCAGGGCGGGGGTTACACCGGGGAGCTGTTTTTT; cdr3_aa: CASSSQGGGYTGELFF
clone_size: .; j_call: TRBJ1-1; d_call: .; v_call: TRBV2; cdr3_nt: TGTGCCAGCAGTGAATTTTTCGGCAGGGTTTTGGCTGAAGCTTTCTTT; cdr3_aa: CASSEFFGRVLAEAFF
clone_size: few; j_call: TRBJ2-6; d_call: .; v_call: TRBV5-6; cdr3_nt: TGTGCCAGCAGCCCCAGACTAGTCTCCGGGGCCAACGTCCTGACTTTC; cdr3_aa: CASSPRLVSGANVLTF
clone_size: .; j_call: TRBJ1-4; d_call: .; v_call: TRBV6-1; cdr3_nt: TGTGCCAGCAGTGACAGGGCTGATAATGAAAAACTGTTTTTT; cdr3_aa: CASSDRADNEKLFF